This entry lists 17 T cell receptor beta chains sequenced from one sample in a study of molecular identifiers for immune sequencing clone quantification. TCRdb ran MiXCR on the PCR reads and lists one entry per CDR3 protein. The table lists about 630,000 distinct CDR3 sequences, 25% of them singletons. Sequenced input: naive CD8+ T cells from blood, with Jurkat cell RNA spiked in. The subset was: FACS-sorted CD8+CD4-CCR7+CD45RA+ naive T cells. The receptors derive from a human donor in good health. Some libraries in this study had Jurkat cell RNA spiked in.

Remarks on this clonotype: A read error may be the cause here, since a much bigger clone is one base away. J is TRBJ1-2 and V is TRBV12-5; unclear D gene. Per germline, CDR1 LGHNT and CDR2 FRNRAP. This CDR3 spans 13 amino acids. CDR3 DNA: TGTGCTAGTGGTTTGTACAGTAACTGTGGCTACACCTTC. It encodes CASGLYSNCGYTF.

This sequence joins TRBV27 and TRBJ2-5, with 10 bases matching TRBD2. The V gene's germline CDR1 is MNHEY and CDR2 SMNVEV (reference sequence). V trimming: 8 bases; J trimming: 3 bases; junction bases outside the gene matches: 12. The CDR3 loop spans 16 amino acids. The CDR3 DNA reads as TGTGCCAGCTATCCCTTTGGACTAGCGGTCAAAGAGACCCAGTACTTC. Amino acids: CASYPFGLAVKETQYF.

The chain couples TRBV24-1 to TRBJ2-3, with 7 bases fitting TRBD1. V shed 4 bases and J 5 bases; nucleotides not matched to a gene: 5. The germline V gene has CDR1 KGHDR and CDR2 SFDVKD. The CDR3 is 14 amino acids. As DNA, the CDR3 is TGTGCCACCAGTGACCTGACAGGGTTAGATACGCAGTATTTT. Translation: CATSDLTGLDTQYF.

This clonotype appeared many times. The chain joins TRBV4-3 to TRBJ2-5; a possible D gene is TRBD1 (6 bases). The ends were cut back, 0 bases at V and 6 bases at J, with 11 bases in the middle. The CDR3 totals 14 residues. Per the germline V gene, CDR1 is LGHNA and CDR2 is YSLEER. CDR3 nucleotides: TGCGCCAGCAGCCAAGATGTGACAGGTCAGACCCAGTACTTC. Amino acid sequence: CASSQDVTGQTQYF.

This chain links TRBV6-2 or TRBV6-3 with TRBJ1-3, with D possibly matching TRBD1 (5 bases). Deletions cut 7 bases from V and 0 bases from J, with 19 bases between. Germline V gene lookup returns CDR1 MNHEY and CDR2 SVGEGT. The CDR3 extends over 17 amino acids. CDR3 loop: CASITSPGLISGNTIYF. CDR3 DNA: TGTGCCAGCATCACCTCGCCGGGACTGATCTCTGGAAACACCATATATTTT.

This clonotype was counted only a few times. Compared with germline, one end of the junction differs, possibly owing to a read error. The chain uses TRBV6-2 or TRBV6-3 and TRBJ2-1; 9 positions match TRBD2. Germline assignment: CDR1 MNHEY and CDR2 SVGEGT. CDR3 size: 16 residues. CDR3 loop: CASSRTGTSRYSEQFF. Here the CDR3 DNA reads TGTGCCAGCAGTCGGACCGGGACTAGCAGATACAGTGAGCAGTTCTTC.

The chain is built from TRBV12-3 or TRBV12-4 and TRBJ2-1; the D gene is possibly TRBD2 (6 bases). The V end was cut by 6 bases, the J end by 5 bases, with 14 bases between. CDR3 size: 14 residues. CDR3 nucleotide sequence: TGTGCCAGCAGACCTCCGGGACTTAACAATGAGCAGTTCTTC. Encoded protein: CASRPPGLNNEQFF.

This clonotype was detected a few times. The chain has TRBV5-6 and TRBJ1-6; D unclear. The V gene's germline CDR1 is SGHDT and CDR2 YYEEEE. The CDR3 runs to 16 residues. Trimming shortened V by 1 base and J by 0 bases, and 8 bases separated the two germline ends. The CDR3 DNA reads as TGTGCCAGCAGCTTGAAAGCGGGCTCCTATAATTCACCCCTCCACTTT. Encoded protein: CASSLKAGSYNSPLHF.

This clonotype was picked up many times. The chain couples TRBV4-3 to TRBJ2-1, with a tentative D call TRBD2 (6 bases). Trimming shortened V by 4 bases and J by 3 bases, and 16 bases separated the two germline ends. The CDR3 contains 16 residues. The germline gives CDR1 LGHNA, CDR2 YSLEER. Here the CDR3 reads CASSPSSARNYNEQFF. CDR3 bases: TGCGCCAGCAGCCCCTCTAGCGCCCGGAACTACAATGAGCAGTTCTTC.

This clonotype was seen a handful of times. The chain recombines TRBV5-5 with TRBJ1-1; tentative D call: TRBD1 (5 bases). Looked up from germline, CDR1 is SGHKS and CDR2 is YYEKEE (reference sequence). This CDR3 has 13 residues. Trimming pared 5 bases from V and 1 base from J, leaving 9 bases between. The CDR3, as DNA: TGTGCCAGCAGGCTGGGACGGAACACTGAAGCTTTCTTT. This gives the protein CASRLGRNTEAFF.

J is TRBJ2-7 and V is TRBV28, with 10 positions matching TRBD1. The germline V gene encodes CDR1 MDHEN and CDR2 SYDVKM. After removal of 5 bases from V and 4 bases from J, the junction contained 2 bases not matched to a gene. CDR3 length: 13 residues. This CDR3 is CASSMDRGYEQYF. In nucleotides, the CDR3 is TGTGCCAGCAGTATGGACAGGGGGTACGAGCAGTACTTC.

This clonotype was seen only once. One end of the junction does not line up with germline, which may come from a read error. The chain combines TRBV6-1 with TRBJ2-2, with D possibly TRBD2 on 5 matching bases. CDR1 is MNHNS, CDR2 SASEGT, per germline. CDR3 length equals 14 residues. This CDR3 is CASSKYTNTGELFF. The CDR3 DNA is TGTGCCAGCAGTAAATATACAAACACCGGGGAACTGTTTTTT.

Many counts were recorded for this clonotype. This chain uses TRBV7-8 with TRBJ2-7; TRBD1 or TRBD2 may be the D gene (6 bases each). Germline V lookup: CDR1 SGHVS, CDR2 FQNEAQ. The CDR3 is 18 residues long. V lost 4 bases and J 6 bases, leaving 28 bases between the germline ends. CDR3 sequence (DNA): TGTGCCAGCAGCTATTGGCCCGGCGGGGACATAAGACTGAGCGAGCAGTACTTC. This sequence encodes CASSYWPGGDIRLSEQYF.

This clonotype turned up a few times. The CDR3 sequence is CASSLGPSGRGTQYF. The CDR3 DNA sequence: TGTGCCAGCAGCTTAGGTCCTAGCGGTCGGGGGACCCAGTACTTC. This rearrangement joins TRBV7-6 to TRBJ2-5; TRBD2 matches at 7 bases. Germline loops: CDR1 SGHVS, CDR2 FNYEAQ. The CDR3 contains 15 residues. Trimming removed 1 base from V and 7 bases from J; junction bases left unmatched: 9.

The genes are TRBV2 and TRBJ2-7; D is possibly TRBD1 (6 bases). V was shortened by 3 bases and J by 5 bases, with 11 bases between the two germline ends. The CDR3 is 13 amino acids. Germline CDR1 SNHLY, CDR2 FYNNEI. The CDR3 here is CASSEDPGDEQYF. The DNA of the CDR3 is TGTGCCAGCAGTGAGGACCCAGGGGACGAGCAGTACTTC.

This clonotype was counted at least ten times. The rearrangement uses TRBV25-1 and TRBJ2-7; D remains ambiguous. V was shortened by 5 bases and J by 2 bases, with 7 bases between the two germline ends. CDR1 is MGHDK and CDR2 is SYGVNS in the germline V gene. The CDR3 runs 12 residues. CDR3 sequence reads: CASSHSPYEQYF. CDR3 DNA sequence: TGTGCCAGCAGTCATTCTCCCTACGAGCAGTACTTC.

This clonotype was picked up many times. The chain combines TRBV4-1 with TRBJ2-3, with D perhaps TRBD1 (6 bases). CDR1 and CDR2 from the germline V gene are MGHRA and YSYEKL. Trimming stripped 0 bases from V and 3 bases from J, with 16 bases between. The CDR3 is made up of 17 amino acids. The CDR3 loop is CASSQDRQGRVTDTQYF. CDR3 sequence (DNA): TGCGCCAGCAGCCAAGATCGGCAGGGGCGTGTGACAGATACGCAGTATTTT.